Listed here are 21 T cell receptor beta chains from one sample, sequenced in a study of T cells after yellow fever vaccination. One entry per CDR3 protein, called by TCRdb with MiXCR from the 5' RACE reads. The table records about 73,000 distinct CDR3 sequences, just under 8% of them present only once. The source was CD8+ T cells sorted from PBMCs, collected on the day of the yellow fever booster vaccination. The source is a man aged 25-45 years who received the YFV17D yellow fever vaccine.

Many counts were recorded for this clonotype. The CDR3: CASSPGGETQYF. The CDR3 nucleotides read TGTGCCAGCAGTCCAGGGGGAGAGACCCAGTACTTC. The V call is TRBV6-5, the J call TRBJ2-5; 7 bases line up with TRBD1. CDR3 length: 12 amino acids. The germline gives CDR1 MNHEY, CDR2 SVGAGI. V lost 5 bases and J lost 4; bases outside the gene matches: 1.

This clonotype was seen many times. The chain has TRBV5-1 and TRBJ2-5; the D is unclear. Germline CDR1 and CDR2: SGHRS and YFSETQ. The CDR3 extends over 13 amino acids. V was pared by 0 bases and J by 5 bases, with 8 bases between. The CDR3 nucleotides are TGCGCCAGCAGCTTGGGGGGATTCGAGACCCAGTACTTC. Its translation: CASSLGGFETQYF. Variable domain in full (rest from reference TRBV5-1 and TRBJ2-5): KAGVTQTPRYLIKTRGQQVTLSCSPISGHRSVSWYQQTPGQGLQFLFEYFSETQRNKGNFPGRFSGRQFSNSRSEMNVSTLELGDSALYLCASSLGGFETQYFGPGTRLLVL.

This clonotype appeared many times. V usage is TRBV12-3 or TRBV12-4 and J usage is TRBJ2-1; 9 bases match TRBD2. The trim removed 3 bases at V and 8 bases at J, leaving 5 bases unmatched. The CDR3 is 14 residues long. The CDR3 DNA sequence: TGTGCCAGCAGTTTCTCGGGACTAGCATATGAGCAGTTCTTC. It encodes CASSFSGLAYEQFF.

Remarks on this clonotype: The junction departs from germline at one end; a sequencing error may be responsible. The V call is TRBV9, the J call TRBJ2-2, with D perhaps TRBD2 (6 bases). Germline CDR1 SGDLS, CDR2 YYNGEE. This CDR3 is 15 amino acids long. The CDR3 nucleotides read TGTGCCAGCAGCGTTGGAGGGGCGAACATCGGGGAGCTGTTTTTT. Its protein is CASSVGGANIGELFF.

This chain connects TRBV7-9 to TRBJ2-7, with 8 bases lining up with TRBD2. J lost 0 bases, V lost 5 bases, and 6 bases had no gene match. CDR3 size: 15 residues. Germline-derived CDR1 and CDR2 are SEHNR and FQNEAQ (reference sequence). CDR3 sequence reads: CASSKYSGSSYEQYF. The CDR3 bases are TGTGCCAGCAGCAAATACAGCGGGAGCTCCTACGAGCAGTACTTC. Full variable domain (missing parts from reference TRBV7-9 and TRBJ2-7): DTGVSQNPRHKITKRGQNVTFRCDPISEHNRLYWYRQTLGQGPEFLTYFQNEAQLEKSRLLSDRFSAERPKGSFSTLEIQRTEQGDSAMYLCASSKYSGSSYEQYFGPGTRLTVT.

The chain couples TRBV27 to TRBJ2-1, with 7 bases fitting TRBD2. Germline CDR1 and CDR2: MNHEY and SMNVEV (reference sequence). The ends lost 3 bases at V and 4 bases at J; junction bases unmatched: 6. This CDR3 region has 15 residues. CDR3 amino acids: CASSFKPSGYNEQFF. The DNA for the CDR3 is TGTGCCAGCAGTTTTAAGCCTAGCGGATACAATGAGCAGTTCTTC.

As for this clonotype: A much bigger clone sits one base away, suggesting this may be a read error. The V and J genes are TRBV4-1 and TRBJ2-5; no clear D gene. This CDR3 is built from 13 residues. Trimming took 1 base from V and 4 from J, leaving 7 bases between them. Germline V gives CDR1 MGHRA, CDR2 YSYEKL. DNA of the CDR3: TGCGCCAGCAGCCAAGCGGACCTAGAGACCCAGTACTTC. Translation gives CASSQADLETQYF.

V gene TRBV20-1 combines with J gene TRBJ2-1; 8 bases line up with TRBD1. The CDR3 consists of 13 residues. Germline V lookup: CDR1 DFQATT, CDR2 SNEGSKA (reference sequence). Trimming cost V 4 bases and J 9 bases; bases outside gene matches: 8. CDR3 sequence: CSAKLQGVLEQFF. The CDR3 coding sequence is TGCAGTGCTAAATTACAGGGGGTCCTTGAGCAGTTCTTC.

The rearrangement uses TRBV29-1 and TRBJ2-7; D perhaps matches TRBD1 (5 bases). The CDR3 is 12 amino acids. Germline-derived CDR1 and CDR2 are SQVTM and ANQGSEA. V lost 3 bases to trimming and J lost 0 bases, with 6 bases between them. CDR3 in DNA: TGCAGCGTTGAGACAGCCTCCTACGAGCAGTACTTC. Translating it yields CSVETASYEQYF.

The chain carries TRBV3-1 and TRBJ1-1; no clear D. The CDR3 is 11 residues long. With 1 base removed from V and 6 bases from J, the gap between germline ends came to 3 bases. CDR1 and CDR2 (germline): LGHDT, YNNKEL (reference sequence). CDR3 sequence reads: CASSQGSEAFF. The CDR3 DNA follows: TGTGCCAGCAGCCAAGGGTCTGAAGCTTTCTTT.

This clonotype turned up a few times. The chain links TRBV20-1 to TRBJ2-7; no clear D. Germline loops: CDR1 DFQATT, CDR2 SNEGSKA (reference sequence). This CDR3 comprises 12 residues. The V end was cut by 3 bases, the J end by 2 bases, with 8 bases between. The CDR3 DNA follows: TGCAGTGCTAGTCTAGTCACCTACGAGCAGTACTTC. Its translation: CSASLVTYEQYF.

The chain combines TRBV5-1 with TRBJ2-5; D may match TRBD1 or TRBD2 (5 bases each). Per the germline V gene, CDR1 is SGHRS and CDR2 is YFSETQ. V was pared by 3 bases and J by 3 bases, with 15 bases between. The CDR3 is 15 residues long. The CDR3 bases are TGCGCCAGCAGCTGGGAATCCGGGACCGAAGAGACCCAGTACTTC. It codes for CASSWESGTEETQYF.

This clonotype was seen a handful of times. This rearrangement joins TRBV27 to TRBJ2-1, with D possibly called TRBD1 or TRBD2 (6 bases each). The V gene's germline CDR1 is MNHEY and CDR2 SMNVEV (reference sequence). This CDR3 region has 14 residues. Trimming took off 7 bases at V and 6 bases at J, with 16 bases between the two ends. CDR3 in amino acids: CASTTWGAINEQFF. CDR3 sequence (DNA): TGTGCCAGCACTACGTGGGGGGCTATCAATGAGCAGTTCTTC.

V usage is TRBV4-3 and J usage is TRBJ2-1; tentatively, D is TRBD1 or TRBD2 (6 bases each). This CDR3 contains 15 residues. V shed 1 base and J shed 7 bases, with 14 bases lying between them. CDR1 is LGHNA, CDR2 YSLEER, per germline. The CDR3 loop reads CASSQAGALGNEQFF. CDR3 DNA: TGCGCCAGCAGCCAAGCGGGGGCGTTAGGAAATGAGCAGTTCTTC.

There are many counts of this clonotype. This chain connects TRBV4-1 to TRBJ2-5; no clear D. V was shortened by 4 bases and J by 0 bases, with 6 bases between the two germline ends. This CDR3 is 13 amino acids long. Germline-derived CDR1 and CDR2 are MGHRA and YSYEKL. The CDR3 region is CASSPENQETQYF. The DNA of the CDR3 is TGCGCCAGCAGCCCAGAAAACCAAGAGACCCAGTACTTC.

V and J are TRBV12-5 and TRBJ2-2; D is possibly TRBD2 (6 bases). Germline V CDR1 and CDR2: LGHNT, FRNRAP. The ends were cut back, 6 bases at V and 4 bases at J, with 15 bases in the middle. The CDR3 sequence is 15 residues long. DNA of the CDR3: TGTGCTAGTGGCTTTGGGGGAGCGGGCACCGGGGAGCTGTTTTTT. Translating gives CASGFGGAGTGELFF. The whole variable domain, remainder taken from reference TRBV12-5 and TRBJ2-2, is DARVTQTPRHKVTEMGQEVTMRCQPILGHNTVFWYRQTMMQGLELLAYFRNRAPLDDSGMPKDRFSAEMPDATLATLKIQPSEPRDSAVYFCASGFGGAGTGELFFGEGSRLTVL.

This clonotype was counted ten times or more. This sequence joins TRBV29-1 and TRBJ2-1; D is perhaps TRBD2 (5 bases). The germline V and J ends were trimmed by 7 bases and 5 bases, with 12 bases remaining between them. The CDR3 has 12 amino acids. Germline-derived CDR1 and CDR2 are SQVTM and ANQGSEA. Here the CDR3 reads CSASPGDNEQFF. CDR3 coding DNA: TGCAGCGCCAGCCCCGGGGACAATGAGCAGTTCTTC.

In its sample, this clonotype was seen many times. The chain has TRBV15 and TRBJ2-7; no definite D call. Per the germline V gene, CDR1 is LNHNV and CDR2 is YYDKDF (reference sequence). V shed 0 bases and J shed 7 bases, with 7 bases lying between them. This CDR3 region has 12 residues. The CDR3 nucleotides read TGTGCCACCAGCAGAGATTCCGGGGAGCAGTACTTC. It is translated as CATSRDSGEQYF.

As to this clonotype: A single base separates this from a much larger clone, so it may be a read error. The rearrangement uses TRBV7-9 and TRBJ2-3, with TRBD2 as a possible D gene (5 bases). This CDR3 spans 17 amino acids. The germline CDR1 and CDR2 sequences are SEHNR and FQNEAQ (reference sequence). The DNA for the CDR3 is TGTGCCAGCAGCTTATCTTCCAGCGGTCCTAGCACAGATGCGCAGTATTTT. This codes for CASSLSSSGPSTDAQYF. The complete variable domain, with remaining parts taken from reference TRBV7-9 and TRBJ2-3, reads DTGVSQNPRHKITKRGQNVTFRCDPISEHNRLYWYRQTLGQGPEFLTYFQNEAQLEKSRLLSDRFSAERPKGSFSTLEIQRTEQGDSAMYLCASSLSSSGPSTDAQYFGPGTRLTVL.

CDR3 amino acids: CASRLGGGSSYEQYF. The DNA for the CDR3 is TGTGCCTCCCGATTGGGGGGGGGGAGCTCCTACGAGCAGTACTTC. The chain has TRBV27 and TRBJ2-7; 7 bases map to TRBD2. The CDR3 contains 15 residues. The germline gives CDR1 MNHEY, CDR2 SMNVEV (reference sequence). Trimming cost V 11 bases and J 0 bases; bases outside gene matches: 13.

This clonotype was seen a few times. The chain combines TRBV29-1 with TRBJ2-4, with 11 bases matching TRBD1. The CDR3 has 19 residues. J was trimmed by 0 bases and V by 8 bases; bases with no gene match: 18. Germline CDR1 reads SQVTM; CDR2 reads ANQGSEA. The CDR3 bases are TGCAGCCTTCGTGATTGGACAGGGGGCCCCACATTAGCCAAAAACATTCAGTACTTC. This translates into CSLRDWTGGPTLAKNIQYF.